The 20 T cell receptor beta chains below were found in one sample sequenced in a study of beta chain features in type 1 diabetes. Every isolated RNA sample was fully reverse transcribed, so sequencing captured expressed TCRB transcripts. Here immunoSEQ multiplex PCR was the method, and the copy in TCRdb shows in-frame clones only, minus some. The data hold about 110,000 clones, with less than 40% observed a single time. The sequencing input was stem cell memory CD4+ T cells from blood. The source is a woman under 30 in good health.

This clone was observed a few times. This chain links TRBV23-1 with TRBJ2-1, with 8 bases identical to TRBD2. TRBV23-1 is an ORF, with its function uncertain. The J segment lost 6 bases and the V segment lost 6 bases, leaving 16 bases of the junction unmatched. The CDR3 has 17 amino acids. The CDR3 DNA is TGCGCCAGCAGCCCCGGGACTAGACCCCCCGGGACCAATGAGCAGTTCTTC. Protein: CASSPGTRPPGTNEQFF.

This chain joins TRBV27 and TRBJ2-2; TRBD1 agrees at 9 bases. Unmatched junction bases numbered 8, after V lost 6 bases and J lost 6 bases. The length of the CDR3 is 15 residues. The germline gives CDR1 MNHEY, CDR2 SMNVEV (reference sequence). The DNA of the CDR3 is TGTGCCAGCAGACCCGGGACAGGGAGGGCCGGGGAGCTGTTTTTT. It codes for CASRPGTGRAGELFF.

This clone was seen only a few times. The chain carries TRBV18 and TRBJ2-7; TRBD2 agrees at 14 bases. This CDR3 has 13 amino acids. J was trimmed by 4 bases and V by 8 bases; bases with no gene match: 1. Germline V gene sequence: CDR1 KGHSH, CDR2 LQKENI. This CDR3 is CASGLAGGYEQYF. The CDR3, as DNA: TGTGCCAGCGGACTAGCGGGAGGATACGAGCAGTACTTC.

The chain has TRBV2 and TRBJ2-5, with TRBD2 matching over 7 bases. The V and J ends lost 6 bases and 1 base, in that order; junction bases with no gene match: 5. The V gene's germline CDR1 is SNHLY and CDR2 FYNNEI. The CDR3 is 14 amino acids. The CDR3, as DNA: TGTGCCAGCAGGGGATCTAGCGGCCAAGAGACCCAGTACTTC. Residues: CASRGSSGQETQYF.

This chain joins TRBV29-1 and TRBJ2-3; TRBD1 agrees at 8 bases. This CDR3 has 13 amino acids. J lost 3 bases, V lost 3 bases, and 2 bases had no gene match. Germline V gene data show CDR1 as SQVTM and CDR2 as ANQGSEA. The CDR3 coding sequence is TGCAGCGTTGATCACAGGGGGACAGATACGCAGTATTTT. Its translation is CSVDHRGTDTQYF.

This chain joins TRBV11-2 and TRBJ2-5; 10 nucleotides line up with TRBD1. The V segment lost 4 bases and the J segment 4 bases; nucleotides outside the gene matches: 6. In germline, CDR1 is SGHAT, CDR2 FQNNGV. The CDR3 has 15 residues. CDR3 region: CASSYRDRGGETQYF. CDR3 nucleotides: TGTGCCAGCAGCTACCGGGACAGGGGAGGAGAGACCCAGTACTTC.

The chain joins TRBV5-4 to TRBJ2-7; 9 positions agree with TRBD2. The CDR3 has 15 residues. Germline V gene lookup returns CDR1 SGHNT and CDR2 YYREEE (reference sequence). J was trimmed by 4 bases and V by 4 bases; bases with no gene match: 9. The DNA for the CDR3 is TGTGCCAGCAGCCCGGGGACTAGCAGGTCTTACGAGCAGTACTTC. It is translated as CASSPGTSRSYEQYF.

This rearrangement joins TRBV27 to TRBJ1-2; the D gene is possibly TRBD1 (5 bases). This CDR3 is built from 14 residues. V lost 7 bases, J lost 4 bases, and 16 bases lay in between. Germline V gives CDR1 MNHEY, CDR2 SMNVEV (reference sequence). CDR3 sequence reads: CASTPRGSPYGYTF. The CDR3 DNA follows: TGTGCCAGCACTCCCCGGGGGAGCCCCTATGGCTACACCTTC.

This clone has more than one count but fewer than ten. This chain joins TRBV5-4 and TRBJ2-4, with TRBD2 matching over 9 bases. CDR3 length equals 15 residues. Per the germline V gene, CDR1 is SGHNT and CDR2 is YYREEE (reference sequence). J lost 8 bases, V lost 4 bases, and 10 bases had no gene match. In DNA, the CDR3 is TGTGCCAGCAGCCACGGCGGGAGGGCCGGAGACATTCAGTACTTC. It yields the protein CASSHGGRAGDIQYF. The whole variable domain, filled in from reference TRBV5-4 and TRBJ2-4, reads ETGVTQSPTHLIKTRGQQVTLRCSSQSGHNTVSWYQQALGQGPQFIFQYYREEENGRGNFPPRFSGLQFPNYSSELNVNALELDDSALYLCASSHGGRAGDIQYFGAGTRLSVL.

V usage is TRBV5-1 and J usage is TRBJ2-7, with D possibly being TRBD1 (5 bases). V dropped 2 bases and J dropped 6 bases, with 21 bases sitting between them. Germline V gives CDR1 SGHRS, CDR2 YFSETQ. The CDR3 has 16 residues. The CDR3 sequence: CASSLTGAIPSVEQYF. CDR3 sequence (DNA): TGCGCCAGCAGCTTAACAGGTGCGATCCCCTCAGTCGAGCAGTACTTC.

This clone showed up just a few times. The rearrangement uses TRBV30 and TRBJ1-5, with D possibly matching TRBD1 (5 bases). This CDR3 contains 13 residues. Germline V gives CDR1 GTSNPN, CDR2 SVGIG (reference sequence). V lost 2 bases and J lost 6, with 11 bases in between. The CDR3 sequence is CAWSPGSRQPQHF. The DNA of the CDR3 is TGTGCCTGGAGTCCAGGGTCCCGTCAGCCCCAGCATTTT.

The gene calls are TRBV30 and TRBJ2-5, with TRBD2 matching over 13 bases. Germline V lookup: CDR1 GTSNPN, CDR2 SVGIG (reference sequence). Germline trimming cut 7 bases from V and 4 bases from J; bases unmatched to any gene: 21. This CDR3 has 19 amino acids. CDR3: CASETAGLAGIWRVETQYF. In DNA form, the CDR3 reads TGTGCCTCCGAAACTGCGGGACTAGCGGGAATTTGGCGGGTAGAGACCCAGTACTTC.

This clone showed up just a few times. The chain links TRBV7-2 to TRBJ2-7; D perhaps matches TRBD2 (6 bases). The CDR3 is 14 residues long. Germline V gene data show CDR1 as SGHTA and CDR2 as FQGNSA. V lost 3 bases to trimming and J lost 6 bases, with 15 bases between them. CDR3 sequence: CASSFHGAAGEQYF. The DNA for the CDR3 is TGTGCCAGCAGCTTCCATGGGGCAGCGGGCGAGCAGTACTTC.

CDR3 region: CSVLSGTEYGYTF. Here the CDR3 DNA reads TGCAGCGTTTTATCCGGGACAGAGTATGGCTACACCTTC. V is TRBV29-1 and J is TRBJ1-2, with 7 bases fitting TRBD1. V gave up 5 bases and J gave up 5 bases; unmatched junction bases: 8. This CDR3 has 13 residues. Germline assignment: CDR1 SQVTM and CDR2 ANQGSEA.

This sequence joins TRBV28 and TRBJ1-2; D is unresolved. Germline CDR1 is MDHEN and CDR2 is SYDVKM. Trimming stripped 6 bases from V and 5 bases from J, with 16 bases between. CDR3 length: 14 amino acids. The CDR3 DNA sequence: TGTGCCAGCAGCCTAGGGAGGGCAGCTTATGGCTACACCTTC. This codes for CASSLGRAAYGYTF.

The chain employs TRBV4-1 and TRBJ2-1; 13 nucleotides agree with TRBD2. Trimming at V came to 5 bases and at J to 9 bases, leaving 10 bases not matched to a gene. Germline CDR1 reads MGHRA; CDR2 reads YSYEKL. The CDR3 consists of 16 residues. The CDR3 region has the DNA TGCGCCAGCAGCACACGACTAGCGGGAGGAGTCGGTGAGCAGTTCTTC. This codes for CASSTRLAGGVGEQFF.

J is TRBJ2-1 and V is TRBV5-4, with TRBD1 identical over 8 bases. The CDR3 extends over 16 amino acids. V lost 2 bases to trimming and J lost 2 bases; unmatched junction nucleotides: 6. CDR1 and CDR2 from the germline V gene are SGHNT and YYREEE (reference sequence). The CDR3 here is CASSFQGAYPYNEQFF. In DNA, the CDR3 is TGTGCCAGCAGCTTCCAGGGGGCCTACCCCTACAATGAGCAGTTCTTC.

The chain links TRBV19 to TRBJ2-2; D uncertain. The CDR3 extends over 14 amino acids. CDR1 LNHDA and CDR2 SQIVND come from the germline V gene (reference sequence). Trimming took off 7 bases at V and 4 bases at J, with 13 bases between the two ends. CDR3 coding DNA: TGTGCCAGTAAACCGCCCGGGTCCACCGGGGAGCTGTTTTTT. Translation gives CASKPPGSTGELFF.

For the CDR3, the DNA is TGTGCCAGCTCAAATAGCGGGAAGGCGTACGAGCAGTACTTC. Its translation is CASSNSGKAYEQYF. V gene TRBV18 combines with J gene TRBJ2-7, with 8 nucleotides matching TRBD2. V was clipped by 5 bases and J by 4 bases; unmatched bases: 7. The germline gives CDR1 KGHSH, CDR2 LQKENI. The CDR3 is 14 amino acids.

The gene calls are TRBV6-4 and TRBJ2-3; 11 bases are a match to TRBD2. V was clipped by 9 bases and J by 6 bases; unmatched bases: 14. Germline V CDR1 and CDR2: MRHNA, SNTAGT. The CDR3 has 16 residues. The CDR3 nucleotides are TGTGCCAGGGCCGGGACTAGCGGACTCAAGGGGGATACGCAGTATTTT. Protein product: CARAGTSGLKGDTQYF.